Below, one T cell receptor (beta chain) is given with its context. What it binds is not known. V gave up 4 bases and J gave up 3 bases; unmatched junction bases: 4. The V gene's germline CDR1 is MNHEY and CDR2 SMNVEV (reference sequence). This CDR3 has 15 residues. The assay was immunoSEQ multiplex PCR, and TCRdb's table has in-frame clones only and misses some. The sample carries about 93,000 clones, 94% recorded once. These data are taken from a study of OX40 agonist ivuxolimab in advanced cancers. Across the whole study: The patients got ivuxolimab, which is an agonistic anti-OX40 (CD134) antibody. Earlier treatment with anti-PD-1, anti-PD-L1 or anti-CTLA-4 was permitted, and around 36% had received some. Findings and caveats of the study: Among patients with partial responses at 0.1-3.0 mg/kg, clonal expansion was among the lowest. CD8+ T cells (on average) carried more expanded clones than CD4+ T cells.

Material: CD4+ or CD8+ T cells sorted from blood, obtained in a trial of the OX40 agonist ivuxolimab. The V and J genes are TRBV27 and TRBJ2-1; 9 nucleotides match TRBD1. This clonotype was sampled from an adult with an advanced solid tumor such as melanoma, head and neck, liver or kidney cancer. Here the CDR3 reads CASSSGTGFYNEQFF. The CDR3 DNA follows: TGTGCCAGCAGTTCCGGGACAGGGTTCTACAATGAGCAGTTCTTC.